This TCR beta chain was found in a study of T cells in Graves' hyperthyroidism and ophthalmopathy. About the study: Before treatment of any kind, peripheral blood was taken at initial diagnosis. General study points: Onset of ophthalmopathy came a median about 6.5 months after the model predicted it.

Germline V lookup: CDR1 SGHTA, CDR2 FQGTGA. The CDR3 is 15 residues long. Trimming removed 4 bases at V and 5 bases at J, with 12 bases between. Researchers amplified the TCR beta CDR3 regions from RNA transcripts. The HTBI primer set drove a first-round RT-PCR of the TCR CDR3. TCRdb itself ran the multiplex PCR reads through MiXCR, one entry per CDR3 protein. The sample has nearly 600,000 distinct CDR3 sequences; 11% to 15% are singletons. Clinical symptoms, serum thyroxine, TRAb, thyroid ultrasound and orbital computed tomography informed diagnoses. Isolation of PBMCs was performed on around 9.8 ml fresh peripheral blood. Worth noting for this clonotype: What it binds is not known.

V gene TRBV7-3 combines with J gene TRBJ1-6, with a possible D match to TRBD1 (5 bases). This receptor was identified in a woman aged 18-35 years with Graves' ophthalmopathy. The sequenced material came from blood. CDR3 in amino acids: CASSWVQGNNSPLHF. CDR3 DNA: TGTGCCAGCAGCTGGGTTCAGGGTAATAATTCACCCCTCCACTTT.